Below, one T cell receptor (beta chain) is given with its context. Its antigen is not identified. Treatment noted: oral pan-JAK inhibitor, 5-10 mg twice daily. The study team obtained lesional scalp punch biopsies and peripheral blood from alopecia areata patients. This entry belongs to a study of CD8+ T cells in alopecia areata. The wider study: Tofacitinib was given for 6 to 18 months, then stopped for 6 months. Study-level findings and limits: Elevated clonality characterized lesional scalp relative to normal scalp, particularly in alopecia totalis/universalis. With tofacitinib ongoing, many expanded lesional clones persisted in both scalp and blood.

This CDR3 region has 15 residues. J gave up 5 bases and V 6 bases, and 9 bases lay outside the gene matches. CDR1 is MNHEY, CDR2 SMNVEV, per germline (reference sequence). Sequencing used cDNA as its template, made by extracting RNA and reverse transcribing it. The data were produced by immunoSEQ multiplex PCR, yet TCRdb's version contains in-frame clones alone and is incomplete. Among 150,000 to 200,000 clones listed, around 60% were seen once. Sequencing was performed on CD8+ T cells sorted from blood, taken at week 24, from a patient treated with tofacitinib. J is TRBJ2-5 and V is TRBV27, with 10 bases identical to TRBD2. This TCR was sampled from a human donor with alopecia areata. CDR3 sequence: CASSLAGGSRETQYF. The CDR3 DNA reads TGTGCCAGCAGCTTAGCGGGGGGTAGCCGGGAGACCCAGTACTTC.